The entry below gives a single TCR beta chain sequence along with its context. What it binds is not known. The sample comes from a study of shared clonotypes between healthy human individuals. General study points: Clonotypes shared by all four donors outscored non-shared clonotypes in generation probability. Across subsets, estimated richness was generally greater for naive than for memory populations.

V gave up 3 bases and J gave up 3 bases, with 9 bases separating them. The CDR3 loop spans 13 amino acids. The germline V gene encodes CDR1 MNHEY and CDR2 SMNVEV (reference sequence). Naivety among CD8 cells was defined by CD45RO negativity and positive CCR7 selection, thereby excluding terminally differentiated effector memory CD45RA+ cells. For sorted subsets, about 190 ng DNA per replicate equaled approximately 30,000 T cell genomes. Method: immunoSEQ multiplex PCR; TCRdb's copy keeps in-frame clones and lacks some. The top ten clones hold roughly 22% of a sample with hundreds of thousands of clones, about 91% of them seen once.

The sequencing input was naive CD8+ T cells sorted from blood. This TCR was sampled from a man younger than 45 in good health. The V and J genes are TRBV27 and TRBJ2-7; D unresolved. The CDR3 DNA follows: TGTGCCAGCAGTTTCGTAGTGGGCTACGAGCAGTACTTC. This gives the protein CASSFVVGYEQYF.